The present T cell receptor (beta chain) was sequenced within a study of early T cells in non-severe SARS-CoV-2 infection. Individual cDNA molecules each received unique molecular identifiers attached to them. TCRdb passed the 5' RACE reads through MiXCR, listing each CDR3 protein once. The table includes 80,000 to 95,000 distinct CDR3 sequences, roughly 12% detected once. Germline loops: CDR1 SGDLS, CDR2 YYNGEE. The CDR3 consists of 17 residues. Trimming removed 4 bases at V and 2 bases at J, with 19 bases between. The specimen sequenced was whole blood. The rearrangement uses TRBV9 and TRBJ2-1; maybe TRBD1 (6 bases). The sequence was collected from an adult who was a healthcare worker with PCR-confirmed SARS-CoV-2 infection or an uninfected control (not recorded which). The CDR3 nucleotides read TGTGCCAGCAGCCGGGAAGGGGGAGAGGGCCCCTACAATGAGCAGTTCTTC. It translates to CASSREGGEGPYNEQFF.